What follows describes a single T cell receptor beta chain. This sample is drawn from a study of blood T cell repertoires in COVID-19. Study-level information: Samples of COVID-19 (acute and convalescent) were obtained from the United States, Italy and Spain.

Trimming took off 5 bases at V and 7 bases at J, with 17 bases between the two ends. The CDR3 totals 15 residues. In germline, CDR1 is LNHDA, CDR2 SQIVND (reference sequence). As processed by the authors: Amplification of reference gene primers was used by the study to estimate nucleated cell counts. Assay used: immunoSEQ multiplex PCR; TCRdb lists only in-frame clones, some missing. The V and J calls and the clone size are those of that table, but D and trimming were determined from the DNA. This sample has 100,000 or so clones, with 91% found just once. The sequence derives from a man younger than 35 with acute or convalescent COVID-19. The chain recombines TRBV19 with TRBJ2-2; tentatively, D is TRBD1 (6 bases). The material sequenced was peripheral blood. The CDR3, as DNA: TGTGCCAGTAGTTTCCAGGGCCAGGGGAGCGGGGAGCTGTTTTTT. Translating it yields CASSFQGQGSGELFF.